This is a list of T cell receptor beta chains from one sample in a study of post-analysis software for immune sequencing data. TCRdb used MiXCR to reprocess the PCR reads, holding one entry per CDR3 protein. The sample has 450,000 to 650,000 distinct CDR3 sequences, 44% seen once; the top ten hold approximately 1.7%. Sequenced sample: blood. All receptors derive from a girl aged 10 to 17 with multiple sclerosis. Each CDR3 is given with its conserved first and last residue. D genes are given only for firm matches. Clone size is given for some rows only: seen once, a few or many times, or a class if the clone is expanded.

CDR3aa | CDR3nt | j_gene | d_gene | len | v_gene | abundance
CASSSPGVETQYF | TGTGCTAGCAGCTCGCCAGGGGTAGAGACCCAGTACTTC | TRBJ2-5 | NA | 13 | TRBV7-7 | few
CSAQTDNYNEQFF | TGCAGTGCTCAAACTGACAATTACAATGAGCAGTTCTTC | TRBJ2-1 | NA | 13 | TRBV20-1 | NA
CASSLRGASTEAFF | TGTGCCAGCAGTTTACGGGGGGCTAGTACTGAAGCTTTCTTT | TRBJ1-1 | NA | 14 | TRBV27 | NA
CSASSGTHEQYF | TGCAGTGCTAGTAGCGGGACTCACGAGCAGTACTTC | TRBJ2-7 | TRBD2 | 12 | TRBV20-1 | few
CASSLGPGGPSYNEQFF | TGTGCCAGCAGCTTGGGTCCCGGAGGGCCATCCTACAATGAGCAGTTCTTC | TRBJ2-1 | NA | 17 | TRBV7-2 | NA
CASTWGRFSGNTIYF | TGTGCCAGCACCTGGGGGCGTTTCTCTGGAAACACCATATATTTT | TRBJ1-3 | NA | 15 | TRBV12-3/TRBV12-4 | NA
CASSLSPMNTEAFF | TGTGCCAGCAGTCTCAGCCCCATGAACACTGAAGCTTTCTTT | TRBJ1-1 | NA | 14 | TRBV12-3/TRBV12-4 | few
CSARDLSRGTDTQYF | TGCAGTGCTAGAGACCTGTCCCGGGGCACAGATACGCAGTATTTT | TRBJ2-3 | NA | 15 | TRBV20-1 | NA
CASSLSASGTDTQYF | TGTGCCAGCAGTTTATCTGCTAGCGGCACAGATACGCAGTATTTT | TRBJ2-3 | NA | 15 | TRBV12-3/TRBV12-4 | few
CASSGQSNEKLFF | TGTGCCAGCTCGGGACAGTCTAATGAAAAACTGTTTTTT | TRBJ1-4 | TRBD1 | 13 | TRBV19 | few
CASSLVGLGASTETQYF | TGTGCCAGCAGCTTGGTAGGACTAGGGGCCTCAACGGAGACCCAGTACTTC | TRBJ2-5 | TRBD2 | 17 | TRBV5-6 | NA
CASSLQGYRGAGGTGELFF | TGCGCCAGCAGCCTCCAAGGGTACCGGGGGGCGGGTGGCACCGGGGAGCTGTTTTTT | TRBJ2-2 | NA | 19 | TRBV4-1 | NA
CASSSTGLYGYTF | TGTGCCAGCAGCTCTACAGGGTTGTATGGCTACACCTTC | TRBJ1-2 | NA | 13 | TRBV7-2 | NA
CASSLADKKAHNEQFF | TGTGCCAGCAGCTTGGCCGACAAGAAGGCTCACAATGAGCAGTTCTTC | TRBJ2-1 | NA | 16 | TRBV13 | NA
CASSQVSRGAGYEQYF | TGCGCCAGCAGCCAGGTTTCTCGGGGCGCGGGATACGAGCAGTACTTC | TRBJ2-7 | NA | 16 | TRBV4-1 | NA
CATSSTSNTQYF | TGTGCCACCAGCAGTACTTCTAATACGCAGTATTTT | TRBJ2-3 | NA | 12 | TRBV15 | NA
CATSRDSAGLYEQYF | TGTGCCACCAGCAGAGATAGCGCAGGGCTCTACGAGCAGTACTTC | TRBJ2-7 | NA | 15 | TRBV15 | NA
CASSQRLAGRYEQYF | TGTGCCAGCAGTCAAAGACTAGCGGGCCGATACGAGCAGTACTTC | TRBJ2-7 | TRBD2 | 15 | TRBV12-3/TRBV12-4 | NA
CASSLGTGGMSTEAFF | TGTGCCAGCAGCCTCGGGACAGGGGGTATGTCCACTGAAGCTTTCTTT | TRBJ1-1 | TRBD1 | 16 | TRBV7-9 | few
CSVANGQANTEAFF | TGCAGCGTTGCAAACGGGCAGGCGAACACTGAAGCTTTCTTT | TRBJ1-1 | NA | 14 | TRBV29-1 | NA
CASNGLGGTDTQYF | TGCGCCAGCAATGGACTAGGGGGCACAGATACGCAGTATTTT | TRBJ2-3 | TRBD2 | 14 | TRBV5-1 | few
CASTLGTGDEQYF | TGTGCCAGCACCTTGGGGACAGGCGACGAGCAGTACTTC | TRBJ2-7 | TRBD1 | 13 | TRBV12-3/TRBV12-4 | many
CASSLDSLPGAEQYF | TGTGCCAGCAGCTTGGACAGCCTCCCGGGGGCCGAGCAGTACTTC | TRBJ2-7 | NA | 15 | TRBV7-9 | NA
CASSSLRQGDGYGYTF | TGTGCCAGCAGTTCCCTTAGACAGGGGGATGGCTATGGCTACACCTTC | TRBJ1-2 | TRBD1 | 16 | TRBV12-3/TRBV12-4 | NA
CASSVDREQYF | TGCGCCAGCAGCGTGGACAGGGAGCAGTACTTC | TRBJ2-4 | TRBD1 | 11 | TRBV5-1 | few
CSARESGADGYTF | TGCAGTGCTAGAGAATCAGGGGCAGATGGCTACACCTTC | TRBJ1-2 | NA | 13 | TRBV20-1 | NA
CSAKTRDYSYNEQFF | TGCAGTGCTAAAACTCGGGACTACTCCTACAATGAGCAGTTCTTC | TRBJ2-1 | TRBD2 | 15 | TRBV20-1 | many
CASSLEAGEETQYF | TGTGCCAGCAGCTTAGAGGCAGGGGAAGAGACCCAGTACTTC | TRBJ2-5 | NA | 14 | TRBV7-9 | NA
CASSPGHLLGEQYF | TGCGCCAGCAGCCCGGGACACCTCCTCGGCGAGCAGTACTTC | TRBJ2-7 | NA | 14 | TRBV5-1 | few
CASRATNYEQYF | TGTGCCAGCAGGGCCACTAACTACGAGCAGTACTTC | TRBJ2-7 | NA | 12 | TRBV12-3/TRBV12-4 | once
CASSLRTSGTSYNEQFF | TGCGCCAGCAGCCTACGGACTAGCGGGACTTCCTACAATGAGCAGTTCTTC | TRBJ2-1 | TRBD2 | 17 | TRBV5-1 | NA
CASSAGAPYEQYF | TGTGCCAGTAGTGCGGGGGCCCCCTACGAGCAGTACTTC | TRBJ2-7 | NA | 13 | TRBV5-6 | NA
CASSFGQGSSYEQYF | TGTGCCAGCAGTTTTGGACAGGGGAGCTCCTACGAGCAGTACTTC | TRBJ2-7 | TRBD1 | 15 | TRBV6-5 | few